Detailed here is one TCR beta chain. What it binds is unknown. This sample stems from a study of T cell responses to AZD1222 COVID-19 vaccine. General study results and limits: Possibly, clonal diversity was underestimated; donors were largely white British and included more females.

Repertoires were generated with immunoSEQ multiplex PCR, while TCRdb's copy carries only in-frame clones and drops some. The sample has some 100,000 clones; approximately 90% are singletons. The origin of this receptor is an adult in good health. The source was peripheral blood, collected on day 0 of AZD1222 vaccination.

The CDR3 nucleotides read TGTGCCAGCAGCCAATACTTCGCCCAGGGTGGGGATTCACCCCTCCACTTT. Translated, it gives CASSQYFAQGGDSPLHF. The chain joins TRBV16 to TRBJ1-6; a possible D gene is TRBD1 (5 bases). Between the trimmed V and J ends, which lost 1 base and 8 bases, there was a span of 18 bases. Germline V gene lookup returns CDR1 KGHSY and CDR2 FQNENV. The CDR3 loop spans 17 amino acids.